The source of this TCR beta chain is a study of T cells in Graves' hyperthyroidism and ophthalmopathy. Amplification of TCR beta CDR3 regions used RNA as the template. The primer set for the first-round RT-PCR of the TCR CDR3 was HTBI. One entry per CDR3 protein, called by TCRdb with MiXCR from the multiplex PCR reads. The table shows about 520,000 distinct CDR3 sequences, with roughly 24% occurring only once. Notes on the study in general: Ophthalmopathy, as predicted by the model, came a median around 6 months after the prediction.

Points on this clonotype: Its antigen is not identified.

The authors obtained PBMCs from roughly 10 ml of fresh peripheral blood. V was clipped by 0 bases and J by 0 bases, with 5 bases between them. This CDR3 is built from 13 residues. Germline CDR1 and CDR2: DFQATT and SNEGSKA (reference sequence). The receptor was derived from a woman in her thirties with Graves' ophthalmopathy. The source material was blood. The V and J genes are TRBV20-1 and TRBJ1-2; D uncertain. The CDR3 nucleotides read TGCAGTGCTAGAGATAACTCTAACTATGGCTACACCTTC. It specifies CSARDNSNYGYTF.